This T cell receptor (beta chain) was observed in a study of spatial heterogeneity in lung cancer. Across the whole study: Unique TCR and UMI combinations averaged more than ten appearances each in raw reads.

On each TCR cDNA molecule, a unique molecular identifier was present. MiXCR, run by TCRdb on the 5' RACE reads, gives a single entry per CDR3 protein. Here the sample spans roughly 40,000 distinct CDR3 sequences, 6.8% being singletons. The sample holds many counts of this clonotype. Regarding time point: sample taken at primary tumor resection. The donors comprised some 78 untreated early-stage non-small cell lung cancer patients. Without sorting, whole RNA was sequenced from tumor, nontumor lung or frozen PBMC. Germline CDR1 SGDLS, CDR2 YYNGEE. The CDR3 extends over 14 amino acids. With 7 bases removed from V and 8 bases from J, the gap between germline ends came to 16 bases.

The chain combines TRBV9 with TRBJ1-6, with D perhaps matching TRBD1 (5 bases). This TCR was recovered from a female donor with early-stage non-small cell lung cancer. The specimen was PBMCs, collected at surgery. In DNA, the CDR3 is TGTGCCAGCGCAGCTCAGGGAGCGCATTCACCCCTCCACTTT. Translated, it gives CASAAQGAHSPLHF.